Presented here are 7 T cell receptor beta chains from one specimen sequenced in a study of CD8+ T cells in alopecia areata. Treatment meaning: oral pan-JAK inhibitor, 5-10 mg twice daily. RNA extraction and reverse transcription yielded cDNA as sequencing template. Clones were read by immunoSEQ multiplex PCR, and TCRdb kept only the in-frame ones, dropping some. The sample lists 200,000 to 250,000 clones; approximately 72% were seen once. This specimen consisted of CD4+ T cells sorted from blood, obtained around week 46, from a patient treated with tofacitinib. These receptor sequences come from a human donor with alopecia areata.

The chain uses TRBV29-1 and TRBJ1-2; D perhaps matches TRBD1 (6 bases). This CDR3 contains 15 residues. Trimming stripped 0 bases from V and 5 bases from J, with 16 bases between. CDR1 SQVTM and CDR2 ANQGSEA come from the germline V gene. The CDR3 DNA follows: TGCAGCGTTGAAGATGGGGGCAGGGGACGATATGGCTACACCTTC. The encoded protein is CSVEDGGRGRYGYTF.

In this sample, this clone turned up once. This chain uses TRBV29-1 with TRBJ1-1; D remains unclear. CDR3 length: 12 amino acids. The V end was cut by 4 bases, the J end by 7 bases, with 13 bases between. Germline assignment: CDR1 SQVTM and CDR2 ANQGSEA. Here the CDR3 DNA reads TGCAGCGTTGGACTGATATTGGGTGAAGCTTTCTTT. It encodes CSVGLILGEAFF.

This chain links TRBV27 with TRBJ2-1; D not certain. From germline, CDR1 is MNHEY and CDR2 SMNVEV (reference sequence). The ends were cut back, 8 bases at V and 12 bases at J, with 20 bases in the middle. The CDR3 totals 13 residues. The CDR3 sequence: CASLKGPGRTQFF. For the CDR3, the DNA is TGTGCCAGCTTGAAAGGACCGGGCCGGACGCAGTTCTTC.

This clone was detected only once. The J gene is TRBJ2-3, the V gene TRBV7-2, with TRBD2 matching 12 bases. Germline V gives CDR1 SGHTA, CDR2 FQGNSA. This CDR3 spans 16 amino acids. The V gene end was trimmed by 4 bases and the J gene end by 2 bases; junction bases not matched to a gene: 4. CDR3 in amino acids: CASSSRTSGVTDTQYF. The DNA of the CDR3 is TGTGCCAGCAGCTCCCGGACTAGCGGGGTCACAGATACGCAGTATTTT. The entire variable domain, with the rest obtained from reference TRBV7-2 and TRBJ2-3, is as follows: GAGVSQSPSNKVTEKGKDVELRCDPISGHTALYWYRQSLGQGLEFLIYFQGNSAPDKSGLPSDRFSAERTGGSVSTLTIQRTQQEDSAVYLCASSSRTSGVTDTQYFGPGTRLTVL.

A single count supports this clone. V gene TRBV5-1 combines with J gene TRBJ1-6; possible D gene TRBD1, 5 bases. CDR3 length equals 15 residues. The ends were cut back, 4 bases at V and 5 bases at J, with 13 bases in the middle. Germline lookup yields CDR1 SGHRS and CDR2 YFSETQ. The DNA of the CDR3 is TGCGCCAGCAGCCCGGCCCGGGACCATAATTCACCCCTCCACTTT. Its protein product is CASSPARDHNSPLHF.

The chain has TRBV29-1 and TRBJ2-3; D gene ambiguous. Germline CDR1 SQVTM, CDR2 ANQGSEA. Trimming stripped 1 base from V and 5 bases from J, with 10 bases between. The CDR3 totals 13 residues. CDR3 residues: CSVEVGTEDTQYF. CDR3 nucleotides: TGCAGCGTTGAAGTTGGTACAGAAGATACGCAGTATTTT.

This chain joins TRBV11-2 and TRBJ2-1, with D unclear. The V end lost 1 base, the J end lost 8 bases, and 6 bases lay between the germline ends. This CDR3 contains 12 residues. Germline V gene data show CDR1 as SGHAT and CDR2 as FQNNGV. The CDR3 spells CASSLGVHEQFF. In DNA form, the CDR3 reads TGTGCCAGCAGCTTAGGCGTGCATGAGCAGTTCTTC.